This T cell receptor (beta chain) appears in the sequencing data of a study of shared T cell receptors in the human thymus. Using immunoSEQ multiplex PCR, the repertoire was profiled, and TCRdb retains in-frame clones only, with some absent. The data contain roughly 500,000 clones, about 80% of them singletons. V shed 1 base, J shed 3 bases, and the junction held 3 bases outside the gene matches. Germline V gene lookup returns CDR1 LGHNA and CDR2 YNFKEQ. This CDR3 comprises 16 residues. The data also belong to a second study, concerning human thymus T cells. Per that study: Resections from corrective heart surgery provided thymus tissue.

The J gene is TRBJ2-2, the V gene TRBV4-2; TRBD1 aligns across 9 bases. This TCR came from a boy under two years old with a congenital heart defect. Sequencing was carried out using thymocytes. Here the CDR3 DNA reads TGTGCCAGCAGCCAAGCTGGGACAGGGCACACCGGGGAGCTGTTTTTT. It translates to CASSQAGTGHTGELFF.